These T cell receptor beta chains were read from a single sample in a study of blood T cells in healthy people across ages. TCRdb reprocessed the 5' RACE reads with MiXCR, giving one entry per CDR3 protein. In the table there are hundreds of thousands of distinct CDR3 sequences, approximately 40% of which are singletons. The sequenced sample was blood. These receptors were taken from a man older than 75 in good health. Both conserved end residues are part of each CDR3. D genes are given only for firm matches. Expanded clones get a size class; other rows say once, few or many, or leave the size out.

D gene: TRBD2
J gene: TRBJ2-1
V gene: TRBV3-1
clone size: few
CDR3 DNA: TGTGCCAGCAGCCAGAGGGGACTAGCGGGGGGGCAAACCAATGAGCAGTTCTTC
CDR3 protein: CASSQRGLAGGQTNEQFF

D gene: TRBD2
J gene: TRBJ2-1
V gene: TRBV11-2
clone size: few
CDR3 DNA: TGTGCCAGCAGCTTCGCGGGGGGGACTCGGGTAGGGCAGTTCTTC
CDR3 protein: CASSFAGGTRVGQFF

D gene: NA
J gene: TRBJ2-1
V gene: TRBV5-1
clone size: few
CDR3 DNA: TGCGCCAGCAGCTTACAGGGTCCCAATGAGCAGTTCTTC
CDR3 protein: CASSLQGPNEQFF

D gene: NA
J gene: TRBJ2-5
V gene: TRBV5-1
clone size: few
CDR3 DNA: TGCGCCAGCAGCTTGGCCAACCAGTACCAAGAGACCCAGTACTTC
CDR3 protein: CASSLANQYQETQYF

D gene: NA
J gene: TRBJ2-2
V gene: TRBV7-6
clone size: few
CDR3 DNA: TGTGCCAGCAGCTCCGTGAGCGGCGGGGCCACCGGGGAGCTGTTTTTT
CDR3 protein: CASSSVSGGATGELFF

D gene: TRBD2
J gene: TRBJ2-2
V gene: TRBV20-1
clone size: few
CDR3 DNA: TGCAGTGCTAGGGCTGGACTAGCGGACACCGGGGAGCTGTTTTTT
CDR3 protein: CSARAGLADTGELFF

D gene: TRBD2
J gene: TRBJ2-1
V gene: TRBV3-1
clone size: NA
CDR3 DNA: TGTGCCAGCAGCCAAGAAGCCGGGACTAGCGGGGACAATGAGCAGTTCTTC
CDR3 protein: CASSQEAGTSGDNEQFF

D gene: NA
J gene: TRBJ2-3
V gene: TRBV11-3
clone size: NA
CDR3 DNA: TGTGCCAGCAGCCTAAGTTTGGGGCCTAGCACAGATACGCAGTATTTT
CDR3 protein: CASSLSLGPSTDTQYF

D gene: TRBD2
J gene: TRBJ2-4
V gene: TRBV20-1
clone size: few
CDR3 DNA: TGCAGTGCTGGGGGGGGGGTCGCCAAAAACATTCAGTACTTC
CDR3 protein: CSAGGGVAKNIQYF

D gene: TRBD1
J gene: TRBJ2-7
V gene: TRBV28
clone size: NA
CDR3 DNA: TGTGCCAGCAGTGCTACCGGGACAGGGACCTACGAGCAGTACTTC
CDR3 protein: CASSATGTGTYEQYF

D gene: NA
J gene: TRBJ2-2
V gene: TRBV29-1
clone size: NA
CDR3 DNA: TGCAGCGGCGGGACAGAGAACACCGGGGAGCTGTTTTTT
CDR3 protein: CSGGTENTGELFF

D gene: TRBD1
J gene: TRBJ1-5
V gene: TRBV7-2
clone size: NA
CDR3 DNA: TGTGCCAGCAGCCCTTCAGGGAACAGGGGTCAGCCCCAGCATTTT
CDR3 protein: CASSPSGNRGQPQHF

D gene: TRBD2
J gene: TRBJ2-2
V gene: TRBV18
clone size: few
CDR3 DNA: TGTGCCAGCTCACCCGCGGGGGACACCGGGGAGCTGTTTTTT
CDR3 protein: CASSPAGDTGELFF

D gene: NA
J gene: TRBJ1-4
V gene: TRBV21-1
clone size: few
CDR3 DNA: TGTGCCAGCAGCAAAGAGTCCGCAGTCGATAATGAAAAACTGTTTTTT
CDR3 protein: CASSKESAVDNEKLFF

D gene: TRBD2
J gene: TRBJ2-3
V gene: TRBV7-9
clone size: NA
CDR3 DNA: TGTGCCAGCAGCTTCGGGACTAGCGGGAGGCCCACAGATACGCAGTATTTT
CDR3 protein: CASSFGTSGRPTDTQYF

D gene: NA
J gene: TRBJ1-2
V gene: TRBV29-1
clone size: NA
CDR3 DNA: TGCAGCGCGGGCCCCCGGGACACAGTAAACTATGGCTACACCTTC
CDR3 protein: CSAGPRDTVNYGYTF

D gene: NA
J gene: TRBJ1-2
V gene: TRBV6-5
clone size: NA
CDR3 DNA: TGTGCCAGCAGTGACGATGGGCAGGGAAATGGCTACACCTTC
CDR3 protein: CASSDDGQGNGYTF

D gene: NA
J gene: TRBJ2-1
V gene: TRBV12-3/TRBV12-4
clone size: few
CDR3 DNA: TGTGCCAGCAGTTTCGACGGTGACCATGAGCAGTTCTTC
CDR3 protein: CASSFDGDHEQFF

D gene: NA
J gene: TRBJ1-2
V gene: TRBV4-1
clone size: NA
CDR3 DNA: TGCGCCAGCAGCCAAGGGACGGCGTATAACTATGGCTACACCTTC
CDR3 protein: CASSQGTAYNYGYTF

D gene: NA
J gene: TRBJ2-7
V gene: TRBV4-3
clone size: few
CDR3 DNA: TGCGCCAGCAAATGGAACATCGACTCCTACGAGCAGTACTTC
CDR3 protein: CASKWNIDSYEQYF

D gene: NA
J gene: TRBJ2-3
V gene: TRBV6-5
clone size: many
CDR3 DNA: TGTGCCAGCAGCACCGGGGACGTCTTAGCGACGGATACGCAGTATTTT
CDR3 protein: CASSTGDVLATDTQYF

D gene: TRBD1
J gene: TRBJ1-4
V gene: TRBV7-9
clone size: few
CDR3 DNA: TGTGCCAGCAGCCTCGGGACAGATGAAAAACTGTTTTTT
CDR3 protein: CASSLGTDEKLFF

D gene: NA
J gene: TRBJ1-5
V gene: TRBV2
clone size: many
CDR3 DNA: TGTGCCAGCAGTGCCGCTGGTGGCAATCAGCCCCAGCATTTT
CDR3 protein: CASSAAGGNQPQHF

D gene: NA
J gene: TRBJ2-7
V gene: TRBV20-1
clone size: many
CDR3 DNA: TGCAGTGCTAGAGATGTGGCAGGTAGAACCTACGAGCAGTACTTC
CDR3 protein: CSARDVAGRTYEQYF

D gene: NA
J gene: TRBJ1-5
V gene: TRBV7-8
clone size: NA
CDR3 DNA: TGTGCCAGCAGCCTTCGACATTTTCAGCCACAGCATTTT
CDR3 protein: CASSLRHFQPQHF

D gene: TRBD1
J gene: TRBJ1-6
V gene: TRBV4-3
clone size: NA
CDR3 DNA: TGCGTCAGCAGCCGGGACAGGGGTAATTCACCCCTCCACTTT
CDR3 protein: CVSSRDRGNSPLHF

D gene: NA
J gene: TRBJ2-5
V gene: TRBV3-1
clone size: NA
CDR3 DNA: TGTGCCAGCAGCCAAGGACTGGTCCAAGAGACCCAGTACTTC
CDR3 protein: CASSQGLVQETQYF

D gene: TRBD2
J gene: TRBJ2-1
V gene: TRBV25-1
clone size: many
CDR3 DNA: TGTGCCAGCAGTGATTCCGGGACTAGCGGGAGGGCGTCCTACAATGAGCAGTTCTTC
CDR3 protein: CASSDSGTSGRASYNEQFF

D gene: TRBD2
J gene: TRBJ2-1
V gene: TRBV5-6
clone size: few
CDR3 DNA: TGTGCCAGCAGCCAACCCTCGGGCGGGGGGGCGAATGAGCAGTTCTTC
CDR3 protein: CASSQPSGGGANEQFF

D gene: NA
J gene: TRBJ2-7
V gene: TRBV9
clone size: few
CDR3 DNA: TGTGCCAGCAGCCCATTTGGGGGAGTGAACGAGCAGTACTTC
CDR3 protein: CASSPFGGVNEQYF

D gene: NA
J gene: TRBJ1-2
V gene: TRBV6-2/TRBV6-3
clone size: few
CDR3 DNA: TGTGCCAGCAGTTACTGGGCGACCCAGGTGATCGGCTATGGCTACACCTTC
CDR3 protein: CASSYWATQVIGYGYTF

D gene: NA
J gene: TRBJ2-5
V gene: TRBV7-2
clone size: NA
CDR3 DNA: TGTGCCAGCAGCATAGGGACGGGGCAGTACTTC
CDR3 protein: CASSIGTGQYF

D gene: TRBD2
J gene: TRBJ2-5
V gene: TRBV20-1
clone size: few
CDR3 DNA: TGCAGTGCTACTCCCTCCTGGACTAGCGCCATACAAGAGACCCAGTACTTC
CDR3 protein: CSATPSWTSAIQETQYF

D gene: NA
J gene: TRBJ1-5
V gene: TRBV7-9
clone size: NA
CDR3 DNA: TGTGCCAGCAGCTTATCACTGGGCGGGGCTCGCAATCAGCCCCAGCATTTT
CDR3 protein: CASSLSLGGARNQPQHF

D gene: TRBD2
J gene: TRBJ2-1
V gene: TRBV3-1
clone size: NA
CDR3 DNA: TGTGCCAGCACCCCCCTCGGACTAGCGGGAATTCGGACCTACAATGAGCAGTTCTTC
CDR3 protein: CASTPLGLAGIRTYNEQFF

D gene: TRBD1
J gene: TRBJ1-5
V gene: TRBV19
clone size: once
CDR3 DNA: TGTGCCAGTAGTAAACCCGCGACAGGGGGCAATCAGCCCCAGCATTTT
CDR3 protein: CASSKPATGGNQPQHF

D gene: TRBD1
J gene: TRBJ2-7
V gene: TRBV5-5
clone size: NA
CDR3 DNA: TGTGCCAGCAGCTTGGGGCCGGGACAGAACTACGAGCAGTACTTC
CDR3 protein: CASSLGPGQNYEQYF

D gene: NA
J gene: TRBJ1-6
V gene: TRBV7-2
clone size: NA
CDR3 DNA: TGTGCCAGCAGCCGAGCTGGCTCTTCGGCTAATTCACCCCTCCACTTT
CDR3 protein: CASSRAGSSANSPLHF

D gene: TRBD2
J gene: TRBJ2-1
V gene: TRBV2
clone size: NA
CDR3 DNA: TGTGCCAGCAGCCAGCCCCTAGCGGGGGGCTGGCAGTTCTTC
CDR3 protein: CASSQPLAGGWQFF

D gene: NA
J gene: TRBJ1-1
V gene: TRBV24-1
clone size: NA
CDR3 DNA: TGTGCCACCAGTGCTCGAGAGGCCGGGGGAGCTTTCTTT
CDR3 protein: CATSAREAGGAFF